The present T cell receptor beta chain was sequenced within a study of cytomegalovirus exposure and HLA in healthy donors. Regarding the study as a whole: Looking again later, the authors saw that most CMV-associated TCR beta chains seemed HLA-restricted. Cytomegalovirus status was reportedly diagnosed by the classifier with high sensitivity and specificity. Follow-up analysis found HLA locus-dependent TCR association rates, highest for DRB1 and lowest for HLA-C.

This clone was counted many times. Antigen specificity is unknown. Per the germline V gene, CDR1 is SEHNR and CDR2 is FQNEAQ (reference sequence). The CDR3 covers 12 residues. V shed 1 base and J shed 5 bases, with 5 bases lying between them. The study sampled nominally healthy donors, though unrecorded immune exposures were likely. 13 Jbeta primers and 60 Vbeta primers were used for the PCR. Assay: immunoSEQ multiplex PCR; the TCRdb copy retains only in-frame clones and omits some. This sample carries some 120,000 clones, roughly 80% of them seen once, and the ten largest clones take 22%. This clonotype originated in a young man in good health and CMV-seropositive. The sample comprised PBMCs. The chain recombines TRBV7-9 with TRBJ1-2, with unresolved D. The CDR3 sequence is CASSLVEYGYTF. The CDR3 DNA follows: TGTGCCAGCAGCTTAGTTGAGTATGGCTACACCTTC.